These T cell receptor beta chains were read from a single sample in a study of blood T cell repertoires in COVID-19. The table came from immunoSEQ multiplex PCR; TCRdb's copy has only in-frame clones and leaves some out. The sample lists nearly 35,000 clones; about 87% were seen once. Sequenced material: peripheral blood. The receptors stem from a human donor in a cohort sampled during active COVID-19. CDR3s include the opening cysteine and the closing phenylalanine or tryptophan.

V gene,CDR3 length,J gene,CDR3 protein
TRBV6-1,13,TRBJ2-7,CASSEGSSYEQYF
TRBV24-1,17,TRBJ2-1,CATSDFPPQRSYNEQFF
TRBV2,15,TRBJ2-3,CASSWRGGGADTQYF
TRBV18,17,TRBJ1-4,CASSPSSQRGFPEKLFF
TRBV3-1/TRBV3-2,13,TRBJ2-7,CASSQARGLEQYF
TRBV4-1,18,TRBJ2-3,CASSQERAEGGATDTQYF
TRBV5-1,16,TRBJ2-1,CASSLAERNSYNEQFF
TRBV5-1,14,TRBJ1-4,CASSLGHRGEKLFF
TRBV19,14,TRBJ2-7,CASSIGTFLDEQYF
TRBV6-5,14,TRBJ1-1,CASRKRDWNTEAFF
TRBV4-1,17,TRBJ1-3,CASSQSRTRGFGNTIYF
TRBV28,10,TRBJ1-1,CASFGTSAFF
TRBV6-2/TRBV6-3,20,TRBJ2-1,CASSYRLAGTTLSSYNEQFF
TRBV4-3,15,TRBJ2-7,CASSYRDRGDYEQYF
TRBV4-3,15,TRBJ1-5,CASSPGTGGNQPQHF
TRBV5-1,15,TRBJ2-1,CASGGSGRSSNEQFF
TRBV7-8,13,TRBJ2-1,CASSLGLTDEQFF
TRBV6-5,15,TRBJ1-1,CASSYTGSMNTEAFF
TRBV10-3,11,TRBJ1-2,CAIVQSYGYTF
TRBV9,15,TRBJ1-2,CASSDDSPPNYGYTF
TRBV3-1/TRBV3-2,14,TRBJ2-7,CASSQRPSGEGQYF
TRBV19,15,TRBJ1-2,CASSIAGQSVYGYTF
TRBV28,15,TRBJ1-3,CASASPPLSGNTIYF
TRBV29-1,13,TRBJ1-2,CSVGGGANYGYTF
TRBV18,15,TRBJ2-7,CASSVGTGETYEQYF
TRBV7-6,16,TRBJ2-7,CASSLGSRGDSYEQYF
TRBV11-2,17,TRBJ2-1,CASSSVPGTAEEGEQFF
TRBV16,15,TRBJ1-3,CASSQSEGQGNTIYF
TRBV7-2,18,TRBJ2-6,CASSLISGTGAGANVLTF
TRBV6-5,14,TRBJ2-3,CASSSGGAPDTQYF
TRBV7-3,14,TRBJ2-1,CASSPDRESGEQFF
TRBV24-1,15,TRBJ2-1,CATSRAGGSYNEQFF
TRBV5-5,15,TRBJ2-7,CASSSIAGGPYEQYF
TRBV29-1,14,TRBJ2-1,CSGGDRGAYNEQFF
TRBV25-1,14,TRBJ1-4,CASSESDGGEKLFF
TRBV7-9,14,TRBJ1-1,CASSFGDRDTEAFF
TRBV29-1,15,TRBJ2-3,CSGTPERGWGDTQYF
TRBV6-6,13,TRBJ1-1,CASSSTSYTEAFF
TRBV9,18,TRBJ1-3,CASSVTPTGGVGGNTIYF
TRBV28,12,TRBJ2-1,CASCRPPGKQFF
TRBV7-3,14,TRBJ2-3,CASSLNRGSDTQYF
TRBV6-2/TRBV6-3,14,TRBJ2-4,CASSRVDWRNIQYF
TRBV6-5,15,TRBJ2-4,CASSSNRVAKNIQYF